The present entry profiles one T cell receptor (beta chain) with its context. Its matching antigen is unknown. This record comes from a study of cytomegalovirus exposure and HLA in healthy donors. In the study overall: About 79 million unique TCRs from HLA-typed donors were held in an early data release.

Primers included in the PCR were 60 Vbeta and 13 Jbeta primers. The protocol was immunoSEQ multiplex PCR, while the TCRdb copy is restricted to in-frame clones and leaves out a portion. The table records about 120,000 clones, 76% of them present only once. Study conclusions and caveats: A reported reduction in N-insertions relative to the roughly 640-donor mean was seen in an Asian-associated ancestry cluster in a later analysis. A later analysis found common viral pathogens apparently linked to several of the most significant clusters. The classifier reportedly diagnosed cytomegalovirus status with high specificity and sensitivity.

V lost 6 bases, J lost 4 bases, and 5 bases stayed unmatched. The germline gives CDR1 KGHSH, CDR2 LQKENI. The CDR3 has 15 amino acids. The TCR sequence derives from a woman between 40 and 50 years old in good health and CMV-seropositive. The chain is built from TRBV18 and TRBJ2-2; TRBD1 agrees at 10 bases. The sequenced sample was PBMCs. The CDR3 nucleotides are TGTGCCAGCTCCACCGGGACAGGGGTCACCGGGGAGCTGTTTTTT. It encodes CASSTGTGVTGELFF.